These 32 T cell receptor beta chains were sequenced from one sample in a study of blood T cell repertoires in COVID-19. Clones were sequenced by immunoSEQ multiplex PCR, and TCRdb holds only the in-frame ones, with some missing. Of 160,000 or so clones listed, about 83% were seen once; the top ten hold about 1.6%. Sequences were obtained from peripheral blood. Source of these receptors: a human donor in a cohort sampled during active COVID-19.

The genes are TRBV7-9 and TRBJ2-7; 7 nucleotides align to TRBD1. The CDR3 contains 16 residues. Germline V lookup: CDR1 SEHNR, CDR2 FQNEAQ (reference sequence). The V segment lost 4 bases and the J segment 0 bases; nucleotides outside the gene matches: 9. DNA of the CDR3: TGTGCCAGCAGCTCTTCCGGGACAGCTACCTCCTACGAGCAGTACTTC. Translated, it gives CASSSSGTATSYEQYF. The whole variable domain, filled in from reference TRBV7-9 and TRBJ2-7, reads DTGVSQNPRHKITKRGQNVTFRCDPISEHNRLYWYRQTLGQGPEFLTYFQNEAQLEKSRLLSDRFSAERPKGSFSTLEIQRTEQGDSAMYLCASSSSGTATSYEQYFGPGTRLTVT.

The rearrangement uses TRBV7-2 and TRBJ2-7; perhaps TRBD2 as D (5 bases). CDR1 and CDR2 from the germline V gene are SGHTA and FQGNSA. This CDR3 spans 14 amino acids. Trimming left V 7 bases short and J 0 bases short, with 13 bases between. The CDR3, as DNA: TGTGCCAGCACCCCGGGGTTTAGCTCCTACGAGCAGTACTTC. It is translated as CASTPGFSSYEQYF.

As to this clone: This CDR3 is also generated by other DNA sequences in the sample. V and J are TRBV12-3 or TRBV12-4 and TRBJ2-7; the D is unclear. Trimming removed 2 bases from V and 3 bases from J, with 5 bases in between. This CDR3 contains 12 residues. The DNA for the CDR3 is TGTGCCAGCAGTTTATCCGGCTACGAGCAGTACTTC. This encodes CASSLSGYEQYF.

The chain has TRBV7-9 and TRBJ2-7; TRBD2 matches 10 bases. J was trimmed by 2 bases and V by 5 bases; bases with no gene match: 9. Germline loops: CDR1 SEHNR, CDR2 FQNEAQ (reference sequence). The CDR3 is 16 amino acids. The CDR3 DNA follows: TGTGCCAGCAGCCCAATAGCGGGAGGAGCTACCTACGAGCAGTACTTC. Translation gives CASSPIAGGATYEQYF.

This chain links TRBV18 with TRBJ2-7; 8 bases are a match to TRBD2. J gave up 5 bases and V 1 base, and 10 bases lay outside the gene matches. The CDR3 sequence is 16 residues long. Germline CDR1 KGHSH, CDR2 LQKENI. CDR3 in DNA: TGTGCCAGCTCACCACTGACTAGCGTGGAGGGGAACGAGCAGTACTTC. Amino acid sequence: CASSPLTSVEGNEQYF.

The rearrangement joins TRBV4-2 to TRBJ1-1; possible D gene TRBD1, 5 bases. Trimming took 1 base from V and 1 from J, leaving 13 bases between them. This CDR3 is 16 amino acids long. Germline V gene data show CDR1 as LGHNA and CDR2 as YNFKEQ. CDR3 nucleotides: TGTGCCAGCAGCCAAGCGCCACAGGCGCAGAACACTGAAGCTTTCTTT. As protein: CASSQAPQAQNTEAFF.

The CDR3 DNA reads as TGTGCCAGCAGCCAAGATCCAGGGCAGCCCCAGCATTTT. Translating gives CASSQDPGQPQHF. The J gene is TRBJ1-5, the V gene TRBV14; a weak D match, TRBD1 (5 bases). The CDR3 has 13 amino acids. V was trimmed by 0 bases and J by 7 bases, leaving 7 bases between them. The germline V gene has CDR1 SGHDN and CDR2 FVKESK.

Only one count was recorded for this clone. This sequence joins TRBV18 and TRBJ2-6; the match to TRBD1 covers 9 bases. This CDR3 is built from 15 residues. Unmatched junction bases numbered 0, after V lost 5 bases and J lost 1 base. Germline V gene lookup returns CDR1 KGHSH and CDR2 LQKENI. The CDR3 DNA is TGTGCCAGCTCAGGGACAGGGTCTGGGGCCAACGTCCTGACTTTC. It encodes CASSGTGSGANVLTF.

This chain uses TRBV19 with TRBJ2-5; D may be TRBD2 (6 bases). Per the germline V gene, CDR1 is LNHDA and CDR2 is SQIVND (reference sequence). The length of the CDR3 is 15 residues. V dropped 10 bases and J dropped 1 base, with 19 bases sitting between them. The CDR3 reads CATAINGGSQETQYF. The CDR3 bases are TGTGCCACCGCCATTAATGGGGGGTCCCAAGAGACCCAGTACTTC. The full variable domain, completed using reference TRBV19 and TRBJ2-5, is DGGITQSPKYLFRKEGQNVTLSCEQNLNHDAMYWYRQDPGQGLRLIYYSQIVNDFQKGDIAEGYSVSREKKESFPLTVTSAQKNPTAFYLCATAINGGSQETQYFGPGTRLLVL.

This sequence joins TRBV4-2 and TRBJ1-5; 7 positions match TRBD1. The V gene's germline CDR1 is LGHNA and CDR2 YNFKEQ. Trimming removed 4 bases from V and 3 bases from J; junction bases left unmatched: 6. This CDR3 is built from 15 residues. CDR3 loop: CASSRGTAPNQPQHF. The CDR3 DNA is TGTGCCAGCAGCCGCGGGACAGCCCCCAATCAGCCCCAGCATTTT.

The genes are TRBV4-1 and TRBJ2-3, with 7 nucleotides matching TRBD2. The CDR3 length is 16 residues. The germline CDR1 and CDR2 sequences are MGHRA and YSYEKL. Germline trimming cut 0 bases from V and 1 base from J; bases unmatched to any gene: 4. The CDR3 loop reads CASSQDGAGGTDTQYF. CDR3 coding DNA: TGCGCCAGCAGCCAAGATGGTGCGGGAGGCACAGATACGCAGTATTTT.

V and J are TRBV7-9 and TRBJ2-7, with 7 nucleotides matching TRBD1. CDR3 size: 14 residues. Germline assignment: CDR1 SEHNR and CDR2 FQNEAQ (reference sequence). J gave up 4 bases and V 4 bases, and 7 bases lay outside the gene matches. The CDR3 DNA follows: TGTGCCAGCAGCTACAGGGGTCTTGGTTACGAGCAGTACTTC. Its translation is CASSYRGLGYEQYF. Based on the CDR3 plus reference TRBV7-9 and TRBJ2-7, the full variable domain is DTGVSQNPRHKITKRGQNVTFRCDPISEHNRLYWYRQTLGQGPEFLTYFQNEAQLEKSRLLSDRFSAERPKGSFSTLEIQRTEQGDSAMYLCASSYRGLGYEQYFGPGTRLTVT.

This clone was detected only a few times. This chain connects TRBV18 to TRBJ2-7, with a weak D call TRBD2 (5 bases). The CDR3 runs to 16 residues. The V end lost 1 base, the J end lost 3 bases, and 16 bases lay between the germline ends. The germline gives CDR1 KGHSH, CDR2 LQKENI. CDR3 in amino acids: CASSPQESGIHYEQYF. Written as DNA, the CDR3 is TGTGCCAGCTCACCACAGGAGTCCGGGATCCACTACGAGCAGTACTTC.

This sequence joins TRBV27 and TRBJ1-6; TRBD1 matches 11 bases. From germline, CDR1 is MNHEY and CDR2 SMNVEV (reference sequence). With V trimmed by 5 bases and J by 9 bases, 3 bases remained unmatched. The CDR3 totals 14 residues. CDR3 bases: TGTGCCAGCAGTACCGGGACAGGGGGTTCACCCCTCCACTTT. Translating it yields CASSTGTGGSPLHF.

This chain joins TRBV5-6 and TRBJ1-2; TRBD1 matches 9 bases. Germline assignment: CDR1 SGHDT and CDR2 YYEEEE. The CDR3 totals 14 residues. V trimming: 3 bases; J trimming: 9 bases; junction bases outside the gene matches: 9. The CDR3 region is CASSWGTGRESYTF. CDR3 nucleotide sequence: TGTGCCAGCAGCTGGGGGACAGGGCGGGAAAGCTACACCTTC.

This chain links TRBV5-1 with TRBJ2-7; weak D call: TRBD1 (6 bases). V lost 4 bases, J lost 1 base, and 24 bases lay in between. Germline V lookup: CDR1 SGHRS, CDR2 YFSETQ. CDR3 length equals 18 residues. CDR3 coding DNA: TGCGCCAGCAGCCCCCAGGGACAATTGCTTGACCGGTCCTACGAGCAGTACTTC. Its translation is CASSPQGQLLDRSYEQYF.

This clone occurred once. The chain employs TRBV3-1 (or the pseudogene TRBV3-2) and TRBJ2-2; D is possibly TRBD2 (5 bases). The V end was cut by 3 bases, the J end by 7 bases, with 15 bases between. The CDR3 is 15 residues long. CDR1 is LGHDT and CDR2 is YNNKEL in the germline V gene (reference sequence). The CDR3: CASSQLATGFGELFF. The DNA of the CDR3 is TGTGCCAGCAGCCAGCTCGCGACGGGGTTCGGGGAGCTGTTTTTT.

CDR3 nucleotide sequence: TGTGCCAGCAGTCTTGGGGGCGGCGGCTACACCTTC. This encodes CASSLGGGGYTF. This rearrangement joins TRBV28 to TRBJ1-2; TRBD1 is a possible D gene (6 bases). CDR3 length equals 12 residues. Per germline, CDR1 MDHEN and CDR2 SYDVKM. V was trimmed by 5 bases and J by 8 bases, leaving 12 bases between them.

Details on this clone: Other DNA sequences in the sample encode the same CDR3. This chain connects TRBV6-2 or TRBV6-3 to TRBJ2-5, with D perhaps matching TRBD2 (5 bases). Germline V gene lookup returns CDR1 MNHEY and CDR2 SVGEGT. This CDR3 is built from 12 residues. The V end was cut by 3 bases, the J end by 5 bases, with 7 bases between. The CDR3 sequence is CASSYRRETQYF. The CDR3, as DNA: TGTGCCAGCAGTTATAGGAGGGAGACCCAGTACTTC.

This clone was picked up a small number of times. The chain joins TRBV19 to TRBJ1-1; D possibly corresponds to TRBD1 (6 bases). The CDR3 spans 14 residues. Trimming took 5 bases from V and 0 from J, leaving 10 bases between them. CDR1 is LNHDA and CDR2 is SQIVND in the germline V gene (reference sequence). The CDR3 is CASSVTGMNTEAFF. The CDR3 DNA sequence: TGTGCCAGTAGTGTCACAGGGATGAACACTGAAGCTTTCTTT.

The genes are TRBV5-8 and TRBJ2-1, with 9 bases lining up with TRBD2. Per the germline V gene, CDR1 is SGHTS and CDR2 is YDEGEE. The length of the CDR3 is 15 residues. Trimming at V came to 2 bases and at J to 5 bases, leaving 5 bases not matched to a gene. CDR3 nucleotides: TGTGCCAGCAGCTTTTTGCGGGGGGGTGACAATGAGCAGTTCTTC. Protein sequence: CASSFLRGGDNEQFF.

The chain carries TRBV12-3 or TRBV12-4 and TRBJ1-2; the match to TRBD1 covers 7 bases. V dropped 7 bases and J dropped 3; count of bases not matched to a gene: 5. This CDR3 has 13 amino acids. The CDR3 DNA reads TGTGCCAGCACCACGACAGGGTACTATGGCTACACCTTC. Amino acid sequence: CASTTTGYYGYTF.

The V gene is TRBV5-1, the J gene TRBJ2-3; tentative D call: TRBD1 (6 bases). The V and J ends lost 0 bases and 1 base respectively, with 15 bases between them. This CDR3 comprises 17 residues. Germline V CDR1 and CDR2: SGHRS, YFSETQ. The CDR3 DNA sequence: TGCGCCAGCAGCTTGGTGGTTGGGGGCTGGGGCACAGATACGCAGTATTTT. Its protein product is CASSLVVGGWGTDTQYF.

The J gene is TRBJ2-5, the V gene TRBV5-4; 8 nucleotides line up with TRBD2. The germline gives CDR1 SGHNT, CDR2 YYREEE (reference sequence). This CDR3 has 17 residues. The J segment lost 2 bases and the V segment lost 4 bases, leaving 13 bases of the junction unmatched. The CDR3 is CASSQDRRLATQETQYF. CDR3 DNA: TGTGCCAGCAGCCAGGACAGAAGACTAGCGACTCAAGAGACCCAGTACTTC.

The chain recombines TRBV19 with TRBJ2-3, with 9 nucleotides matching TRBD1. This CDR3 contains 15 residues. V dropped 0 bases and J dropped 5; count of bases not matched to a gene: 3. Germline assignment: CDR1 LNHDA and CDR2 SQIVND (reference sequence). CDR3 nucleotides: TGTGCCAGTAGTATAGATCGACAGGGGGGAGATACGCAGTATTTT. Protein sequence: CASSIDRQGGDTQYF. The full variable domain, with the rest looked up from reference TRBV19 and TRBJ2-3, is DGGITQSPKYLFRKEGQNVTLSCEQNLNHDAMYWYRQDPGQGLRLIYYSQIVNDFQKGDIAEGYSVSREKKESFPLTVTSAQKNPTAFYLCASSIDRQGGDTQYFGPGTRLTVL.

This clone occurred once. The same CDR3 also results from other DNA sequences found in this sample. This chain joins TRBV19 and TRBJ2-7, with D possibly being TRBD1 (6 bases). V gave up 6 bases and J gave up 1 base, with 13 bases separating them. Germline values: CDR1 LNHDA, CDR2 SQIVND (reference sequence). The length of the CDR3 is 14 residues. DNA of the CDR3: TGTGCCAGTAGGAAAACAGGGTCTTCCTACGAGCAGTACTTC. Its translation: CASRKTGSSYEQYF.

This chain uses TRBV4-3 with TRBJ2-7; 8 positions agree with TRBD1. The CDR3 has 15 amino acids. Germline trimming cut 1 base from V and 2 bases from J; bases unmatched to any gene: 4. Germline CDR1 and CDR2: LGHNA and YSLEER. The CDR3 is CASSQAQGGPYEQYF. CDR3 sequence (DNA): TGCGCCAGCAGCCAAGCACAGGGGGGCCCCTACGAGCAGTACTTC.

This chain uses TRBV12-5 with TRBJ1-1, with D maybe TRBD1 (5 bases). The CDR3 has 15 residues. CDR1 LGHNT and CDR2 FRNRAP come from the germline V gene. V lost 3 bases to trimming and J lost 0 bases, with 11 bases between them. DNA of the CDR3: TGTGCTAGTGGTTTAGACAGACCAATGAACACTGAAGCTTTCTTT. As protein: CASGLDRPMNTEAFF.

V usage is TRBV5-6 and J usage is TRBJ1-1; 7 bases are shared with TRBD1. Germline V gives CDR1 SGHDT, CDR2 YYEEEE. The CDR3 totals 13 residues. J was trimmed by 4 bases and V by 4 bases; bases with no gene match: 4. This CDR3 reads CASSLDRVTEAFF. The CDR3 bases are TGTGCCAGCAGCCTCGACAGGGTCACTGAAGCTTTCTTT.

The chain recombines TRBV20-1 with TRBJ2-7; D remains ambiguous. V dropped 6 bases and J dropped 3 bases, with 9 bases sitting between them. Germline CDR1 reads DFQATT; CDR2 reads SNEGSKA (reference sequence). The CDR3 loop spans 11 amino acids. CDR3 sequence reads: CSAAAIYEQYF. CDR3 bases: TGCAGTGCGGCGGCTATCTACGAGCAGTACTTC.

V is TRBV2 and J is TRBJ2-5; no firm D call. Per germline, CDR1 SNHLY and CDR2 FYNNEI. CDR3 length: 14 amino acids. V was shortened by 3 bases and J by 6 bases, with 14 bases between the two germline ends. CDR3 in amino acids: CASSEMVTAKTQYF. CDR3 DNA: TGTGCCAGCAGTGAGATGGTTACAGCTAAGACCCAGTACTTC.

The gene calls are TRBV6-1 and TRBJ2-7, with TRBD1 matching over 9 bases. Germline assignment: CDR1 MNHNS and CDR2 SASEGT. The J segment lost 2 bases and the V segment lost 2 bases, leaving 1 base of the junction unmatched. CDR3 size: 14 residues. CDR3 bases: TGTGCCAGCAGTGAACGGACAGGGGCCTACGAGCAGTACTTC. As protein: CASSERTGAYEQYF.